This TCR beta chain was captured by sequencing in a study of cytomegalovirus exposure and HLA in healthy donors. Study-wide results and limits: Many donors shared some public TCRs, even though most TCR sequences were rare. In an earlier analysis, in approximately 630 donors, most V segments appeared productive either ~90% or ~30% of the time. A later analysis found TCR association rates differed by HLA locus, highest for DRB1 and lowest for HLA-C.

In the case of this clone: Its specificity is not known.

In the PCR, 60 Vbeta and 13 Jbeta primers were used. Sequencing used immunoSEQ multiplex PCR; TCRdb keeps in-frame clones, though not all of them. The table lists some 150,000 clones, roughly two thirds of them singletons. The CDR3 covers 15 residues. Germline CDR1 reads SGHDN; CDR2 reads FVKESK. The V end was cut by 3 bases, the J end by 1 base, with 12 bases between. The sequenced sample consisted of PBMCs. The gene calls are TRBV14 and TRBJ2-5; perhaps TRBD1 as D (6 bases). This clonotype was obtained from a human donor in good health. The CDR3 DNA is TGTGCCAGCAGCCAGCGTTTAGGGGGCCAAGAGACCCAGTACTTC. Residues: CASSQRLGGQETQYF.